This paragraph covers one T cell receptor (beta chain) sequence. This sample is part of a study of blood T cell repertoires in COVID-19. In the study overall: Acute-phase and convalescent COVID-19 samples originated in the United States, Italy and Spain. PBMCs, B-cell-depleted T cells, or T cells provided the cDNA or gDNA that made up the material.

Germline V gives CDR1 MNHEY, CDR2 SVGAGI. The CDR3 loop spans 15 amino acids. The V gene end was trimmed by 6 bases and the J gene end by 2 bases; junction bases not matched to a gene: 6. Authors' data handling: Amplification from reference gene primers served as the basis for estimated nucleated cell counts. Assay: immunoSEQ multiplex PCR; the TCRdb copy retains only in-frame clones and omits some. V and J calls and clone size come straight from that table; D and trimming were deduced from the DNA. The sample holds tens of thousands of clones; around 84% are singletons and the top ten take approximately 7%.

The sequence came from a man aged 50 to 60 with active COVID-19. Material for sequencing was peripheral blood. This chain links TRBV6-5 with TRBJ2-7; TRBD1 aligns across 11 bases. The CDR3 is CASRDGTGGTYEQYF. The CDR3 nucleotides read TGTGCCAGCAGGGACGGGACAGGGGGTACCTACGAGCAGTACTTC.